This T cell receptor beta chain was captured by sequencing in a study of beta chain features in type 1 diabetes. Central memory, naive, regulatory and stem cell-like memory CD4+ cells were sorted by CD45RO/CCR7/CD25/CD127/CD95/CD27. Study-level results: Type 1 diabetes patients had fewer VDJ junction insertions and more deletions.

Expressed TCRB transcripts were sequenced after all isolated RNA was converted to cDNA. Clones were sequenced by immunoSEQ multiplex PCR, and TCRdb holds only the in-frame ones, with some missing. The sample carries roughly 370,000 clones, roughly 14% recorded once. Comments on this clone: Its target is not known.

CDR1 and CDR2 from the germline V gene are LNHNV and YYDKDF (reference sequence). The CDR3 sequence is 14 residues long. Deletions cut 2 bases from V and 9 bases from J, with 14 bases between. This rearrangement joins TRBV15 to TRBJ2-1; D might be TRBD2 (6 bases). Sequenced: naive CD4+ T cells from blood. The TCR was taken from a man aged 25 to 40 in good health. CDR3: CATSRTGTSGEQFF. The CDR3 DNA is TGTGCCACCAGCAGAACCGGGACTTCGGGTGAGCAGTTCTTC.